The entry that follows covers one TCR beta chain sequence. All enrollees were about 18 to 90 years old and from 25 or so US areas. This entry belongs to a study of blood T cell repertoires in COVID-19. Study at large: Specimens from acute and convalescent COVID-19 originated in the United States, Italy and Spain.

In the authors' workflow: Using reference gene primer amplification, nucleated cell counts were estimated. Using immunoSEQ multiplex PCR, the repertoire was profiled, and TCRdb retains in-frame clones only, with some absent. That table supplies the V and J calls and clone size; D and trimming were determined from the DNA. The data contain 250,000 to 350,000 clones, approximately 92% of them singletons. With 6 bases clipped from V and 11 bases from J, the junction kept 16 bases outside the gene matches. From germline, CDR1 is MGHDK and CDR2 SYGVNS. The CDR3 totals 15 residues. The chain combines TRBV25-1 with TRBJ2-1; TRBD2 matches at 7 bases. Sample: PBMCs or T cells enriched from blood (not recorded which). The receptor comes from a woman in her late teens or twenties who had recovered from COVID-19. CDR3 loop: CASRGGTSAPEKQFF. CDR3 nucleotides: TGTGCCAGCAGGGGGGGGACTTCCGCTCCGGAAAAGCAGTTCTTC.